This T cell receptor beta chain was observed in a study of T cell responses to AZD1222 COVID-19 vaccine. Whole-study results and caveats: The reported proportion of spike-specific TCRs targeting unmutated variant regions was nearly half.

In the case of this clone: Its antigen is still unknown.

The CDR3 spans 15 residues. V was clipped by 4 bases and J by 4 bases, with 19 bases between them. Germline V lookup: CDR1 GTSNPN, CDR2 SVGIG (reference sequence). Here immunoSEQ multiplex PCR was the method, and the copy in TCRdb shows in-frame clones only, minus some. The data hold around 130,000 clones, with almost 95% observed a single time. The sequence was obtained from an adult in good health. The chain uses TRBV30 and TRBJ1-2, with D maybe TRBD1 (6 bases). The sample here was peripheral blood, taken on day 0 of AZD1222 vaccination. The CDR3 reads CAWTRQRGGSYGYTF. The CDR3 nucleotides read TGTGCCTGGACCCGGCAAAGGGGGGGGTCCTATGGCTACACCTTC.